This T cell receptor (beta chain) stems from a study of T cell responses to AZD1222 COVID-19 vaccine. Germline V CDR1 and CDR2: MDHEN, SYDVKM. The CDR3 loop spans 12 amino acids. V was clipped by 6 bases and J by 9 bases, with 14 bases between them. This table comes from immunoSEQ multiplex PCR, and its TCRdb copy is limited to in-frame clones, with some not included. The sample records 150,000 to 200,000 clones, 90% to 95% being singletons. Worth noting for this clone: No antigen is known for it.

Study-level points and caveats: None of the repertoires were sampled until the peak T cell response had passed.

The TCR was taken from an adult who received the AZD1222 COVID-19 vaccine. Specimen: peripheral blood, collected 28 days after the second AZD1222 dose. The chain employs TRBV28 and TRBJ1-1; maybe TRBD1 (6 bases). CDR3 bases: TGTGCCAGCAGCCTTCAACAGGGCCAAGCTTTCTTT. Translation gives CASSLQQGQAFF.